These T cell receptor beta chains were read from a single sample in a study of regulatory T cells in long-lasting Graves disease. MiXCR, run by TCRdb on the multiplex PCR reads, gives a single entry per CDR3 protein. The data contain 300,000 to 500,000 distinct CDR3 sequences, around 21% of them singletons. The sample in question was peripheral blood mononuclear cells (PBMCs), obtained when the disease was refractory, from a patient treated with antithyroid drugs. These receptor sequences come from a female donor with Graves disease. The CDR3 runs from the conserved cysteine through the conserved F or W. Each record gives: CDR3 length, D gene, V gene, J gene, CDR3 protein. The D gene is left open where the match is weak.

>15|TRBD1|TRBV6-5|TRBJ1-2
CASSYSTGGADGYTF
>13|NA|TRBV9|TRBJ2-7
CASSVGPGYEQYF
>15|TRBD2|TRBV6-1|TRBJ2-7
CASRPTSGTSYEQYF
>15|NA|TRBV29-1|TRBJ2-2
CSVLPVGLTTGELFF
>13|TRBD2|TRBV27|TRBJ2-5
CASSYSGIQTQYF
>15|NA|TRBV30|TRBJ1-5
CAWSAKEHSNQPQHF
>14|NA|TRBV27|TRBJ1-6
CATQTGIDNSPLHF
>14|NA|TRBV5-1|TRBJ1-1
CASSLAGSWTEAFF
>17|TRBD1|TRBV6-1|TRBJ1-4
CASSASGWTGQDEKLFF
>13|TRBD1|TRBV10-3|TRBJ2-5
CAIRDRAGETQYF
>11|NA|TRBV2|TRBJ1-2
CASSDGYGYTF
>15|NA|TRBV27|TRBJ2-5
CASSLSRQVGETQYF
>16|TRBD2|TRBV20-1|TRBJ2-2
CSATGLAGGDTGELFF
>14|TRBD2|TRBV20-1|TRBJ2-7
CSASPTSAAYEQYF
>15|NA|TRBV5-1|TRBJ1-1
CASAIGGGMNTEAFF
>15|TRBD2|TRBV20-1|TRBJ2-7
CSARDTSGSSYEQYF
>17|TRBD2|TRBV20-1|TRBJ2-7
CSATGLAGGPSSYEQYF
>13|NA|TRBV10-3|TRBJ1-1
CAISERGTTEAFF
>12|NA|TRBV30|TRBJ1-2
CAQSPGSYGYTF
>15|NA|TRBV18|TRBJ2-3
CASSLIPRRTDTQYF
>16|TRBD1|TRBV12-3/TRBV12-4|TRBJ1-3
CASRSIGTETGNTIYF
>13|NA|TRBV10-1|TRBJ1-1
CASRETLGTEAFF
>15|NA|TRBV11-1|NA
CASSLFFGQANEQFF
>13|NA|TRBV4-3|TRBJ1-2
CASSLRQGLGYTF
>14|TRBD1|TRBV28|TRBJ1-2
CASSPGTGFYGYTF
>14|NA|TRBV12-3/TRBV12-4|TRBJ1-5
CASSFVIGNQPQHF
>14|TRBD1|TRBV12-3/TRBV12-4|TRBJ1-2
CASSPTTGWGGYTF
>15|NA|TRBV7-2|TRBJ2-7
CASSSRVGGDGEQYF
>14|NA|TRBV28|TRBJ2-5
CASIPGAGGETQYF
>15|NA|TRBV19|TRBJ2-7
CASSMGGKRFYEQYF
>12|NA|TRBV19|TRBJ1-2
CASSERSYGYTF
>15|NA|TRBV20-1|TRBJ2-5
CSARGVQGFQETQYF
>16|TRBD2|TRBV5-6|TRBJ2-7
CASSLEASGRYYEQYF
>14|NA|TRBV12-3/TRBV12-4|TRBJ1-5
CASSLDYSNQPQHF